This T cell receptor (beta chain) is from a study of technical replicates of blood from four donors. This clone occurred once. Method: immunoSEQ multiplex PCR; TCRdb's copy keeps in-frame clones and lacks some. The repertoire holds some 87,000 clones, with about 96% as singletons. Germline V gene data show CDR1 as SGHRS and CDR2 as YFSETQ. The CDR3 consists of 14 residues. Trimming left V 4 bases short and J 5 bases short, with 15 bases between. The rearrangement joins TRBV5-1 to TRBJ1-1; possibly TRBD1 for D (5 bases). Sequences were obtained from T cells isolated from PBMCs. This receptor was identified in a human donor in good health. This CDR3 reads CASSPGSGGTEAFF. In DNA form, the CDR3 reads TGCGCCAGCAGCCCGGGGTCGGGGGGAACTGAAGCTTTCTTT.